This T cell receptor beta chain was captured by sequencing in a study of T cell responses to AZD1222 COVID-19 vaccine. Overall study results and limits: Females outnumbered males among donors, who were mostly white British; clonal diversity was possibly underestimated. The study reported that nearly half of spike-specific TCRs target unmutated variant regions. At baseline, seropositivity was found in only six or seven AZD1222 recipients.

The germline gives CDR1 ENHRY, CDR2 SYGVKD. V gave up 4 bases and J gave up 6 bases; unmatched junction bases: 2. CDR3 length equals 13 residues. Profiling relied on immunoSEQ multiplex PCR, and the TCRdb table lists in-frame clones only, not all of them. The table records 180,000 or so clones, roughly nine tenths of them present only once. The sample holds one count of this clone. Its specificity is unknown. The chain has TRBV10-3 and TRBJ2-1; 8 nucleotides agree with TRBD2. The clonotype originates from an adult in good health. Here the sequenced sample was peripheral blood, taken on day 0 of AZD1222 vaccination. The CDR3 loop reads CAISGSGGNEQFF. CDR3 nucleotide sequence: TGTGCCATCAGTGGGAGCGGGGGCAATGAGCAGTTCTTC.